Listed here are 9 T cell receptor beta chains from one sample, sequenced in a study of T cell clonality in common variable immunodeficiency. General study points: In common variable immunodeficiency, TCR beta chains reportedly carried fewer deletions and N-nucleotide insertions.

Their antigens are not known. Profiling relied on immunoSEQ multiplex PCR, and the TCRdb table lists in-frame clones only, not all of them. Altogether approximately 30,000 clones were found in the sample, and no singletons occur. The source material was peripheral blood mononuclear cells. The source is a human donor with common variable immunodeficiency.

This clone was counted at least ten times. The read gets to within 3 residues of the CDR3 end, and the germline J gene fills in the rest. The J gene is TRBJ2-3, the V gene TRBV7-3; 7 nucleotides align to TRBD2. The CDR3 is 17 residues long. Germline V gene lookup returns CDR1 SGHTA and CDR2 FQGTGA. The V and J ends lost 0 bases and 2 bases, in that order; junction bases with no gene match: 8. The CDR3 DNA, read in part, is TGTGCCAGCAGCTTAACGTTTTCTAGCGGAAACACAGATACG. Protein product: CASSLTFSSGNTDT. The full CDR3 protein is CASSLTFSSGNTDTQYF.

This clone was seen repeatedly, ten times or more. The read halts 3 residues ahead of the CDR3 end, with the missing end drawn from the germline J gene. The rearrangement joins TRBV7-2 to TRBJ2-1, with 11 bases fitting TRBD2. The CDR3 spans 15 residues. V shed 8 bases and J 9 bases; nucleotides not matched to a gene: 12. CDR1 and CDR2 (germline): SGHTA, FQGNSA. The covered CDR3 bases are TGTGCCAGCGGAATTAGCGGGAGGGCCTTTGGTGAG. Translating it yields CASGISGRAFGE. The CDR3 reads in full as CASGISGRAFGEQFF.

This clone is medium-sized by share. The CDR3 goes on 3 residues after the read ends, and that part is filled in from the germline J gene. The V gene is TRBV20-1, the J gene TRBJ2-7, with 7 bases fitting TRBD1. In germline, CDR1 is DFQATT, CDR2 SNEGSKA (reference sequence). Unmatched junction bases numbered 10, after V lost 6 bases and J lost 2 bases. The length of the CDR3 is 14 residues. CDR3: CSANQIGQAYEQYF. The sequenced CDR3 bases are TGCAGTGCCAACCAAATAGGACAGGCCTACGAG.

This clone was picked up many times. The read gets to within 3 residues of the CDR3 end, and the germline J gene fills in the rest. The V call is TRBV7-2, the J call TRBJ1-2, with D hard to call. The CDR3 consists of 12 residues. The V gene's germline CDR1 is SGHTA and CDR2 FQGNSA. The chain's CDR3 is CASSPTFGGYTF. CDR3 bases read: TGTGCCAGCAGCCCGACATTTGGAGGC.

This clone was counted a few times. Coverage ceases 3 residues before the CDR3 finishes, and the germline J gene fills in the end. The chain combines TRBV7-9 with TRBJ2-7; 7 bases match TRBD2. CDR3 size: 13 residues. V was pared by 8 bases and J by 5 bases, with 9 bases of the junction left unmatched. Germline CDR1 SEHNR, CDR2 FQNEAQ (reference sequence). The sequenced CDR3 bases are TGTGCCAGCCGGGCGGGAGTAGTAGACGAG. This translates into CASRAGVVDE. The whole CDR3 reads CASRAGVVDEQYF.

This clone was recorded many times. With the read ending 3 residues before the CDR3 end, the germline J gene is used to fill in that end. The chain is built from TRBV18 and TRBJ1-5; D is unclear. Trimming removed 3 bases from V and 0 bases from J, with 12 bases in between. CDR1 and CDR2 (germline): KGHSH, LQKENI. This CDR3 contains 16 residues. CDR3 sequence reads: CASSPQPRNSNQPQHF. CDR3 bases read: TGTGCCAGCTCACCCCAACCTAGAAATAGCAATCAGCCC.

Remarks on this clone: Sequencing ends 3 residues short of the CDR3 end; the germline J gene provides the rest. The chain links TRBV23-1 to TRBJ1-2; no reliable D call. TRBV23-1 is reported as an ORF; its role is uncertain. Trimming took off 0 bases at V and 4 bases at J, with 12 bases between the two ends. The CDR3 sequence is 15 residues long. The sequenced CDR3 bases are TGCGCCAGCAGTCAATCAGGGCAGAGATCCTATGGC. Translated: CASSQSGQRSYG. From start to end, the CDR3 is CASSQSGQRSYGYTF.

A note on this clone: The observed sequence ends 3 residues before the CDR3 terminus, with the missing tail filled in from the germline J gene. The chain combines TRBV11-2 with TRBJ2-1; 10 positions match TRBD2. V lost 3 bases to trimming and J lost 4 bases; unmatched junction nucleotides: 3. This CDR3 has 15 residues. Germline CDR1 and CDR2: SGHAT and FQNNGV. The sequenced CDR3 bases are TGTGCCAGCAGCTTTCTAGCGGGGGATTACAATGAG. It is translated as CASSFLAGDYNE. The whole CDR3 protein reads CASSFLAGDYNEQFF.

This clone was observed many times. The CDR3 extends 3 residues past the end of the read, so its final part is completed from the germline J gene. V and J are TRBV7-3 and TRBJ2-2, with 9 nucleotides matching TRBD2. This CDR3 has 16 residues. Germline assignment: CDR1 SGHTA and CDR2 FQGTGA. The V gene end was trimmed by 2 bases and the J gene end by 1 base; junction bases not matched to a gene: 2. Incomplete CDR3 DNA: TGTGCCAGCAGCTTACAACTAGCGGGGAACACCGGGGAG. It codes for CASSLQLAGNTGE. The whole CDR3 is CASSLQLAGNTGELFF.